The source of this T cell receptor beta chain is a study of blood T cell repertoires in COVID-19. At the level of the study: Acute and convalescent COVID-19 specimens originated in the United States, Italy and Spain. In each case, the material was cDNA or gDNA derived from T cells, B-cell-depleted T cells, or PBMCs.

The authors' processing: The authors estimated nucleated cell counts from reference gene primer amplification. Assay used: immunoSEQ multiplex PCR; TCRdb lists only in-frame clones, some missing. V, J and clone size are taken as reported in that table, and D and trimming were inferred from the DNA itself. Among about 98,000 clones listed, about 90% were seen once. V was trimmed by 4 bases and J by 1 base, leaving 14 bases between them. Germline V lookup: CDR1 SGHRS, CDR2 YFSETQ. This CDR3 region has 15 residues. The V and J genes are TRBV5-1 and TRBJ1-1, with a weak D call TRBD1 (6 bases). This clonotype was sampled from a man aged 50 to 59 with active COVID-19. Material for sequencing was peripheral blood. The CDR3 here is CASSRWTAENTEAFF. CDR3 nucleotides: TGCGCCAGCAGCAGATGGACAGCGGAGAACACTGAAGCTTTCTTT. The complete variable domain, with remaining parts taken from reference TRBV5-1 and TRBJ1-1, reads KAGVTQTPRYLIKTRGQQVTLSCSPISGHRSVSWYQQTPGQGLQFLFEYFSETQRNKGNFPGRFSGRQFSNSRSEMNVSTLELGDSALYLCASSRWTAENTEAFFGQGTRLTVV.